This T cell receptor beta chain was captured in a study of cytomegalovirus exposure and HLA in healthy donors. Study-level findings and limits: Later on, an analysis found that several of the most significant clusters appeared to be linked to common viral pathogens, which included parvovirus B19. Most TCR sequences proved rare, with some public TCRs found in many donors.

As regards this clone: Its antigen is currently unknown.

The primer mix had 60 Vbeta and 13 Jbeta primers. Measured with immunoSEQ multiplex PCR; TCRdb has only the in-frame clones, and not every one. Among 100,000 to 150,000 clones listed, roughly 88% were seen once. This sequence originates from a man aged 45-65 years in good health and CMV-seronegative. Sequencing was performed on PBMCs.

The CDR3 DNA sequence: TGTGCCTGGAGTTCCCAGGGGGATCAGCCCCAGCATTTT. It yields the protein CAWSSQGDQPQHF. This chain links TRBV30 with TRBJ1-5; 7 bases map to TRBD1. Unmatched junction bases numbered 3, after V lost 2 bases and J lost 5 bases. CDR3 length: 13 residues. The germline V gene encodes CDR1 GTSNPN and CDR2 SVGIG (reference sequence).